Detailed here is one T cell receptor beta chain. Its antigen is currently unknown. The data were taken from a study of T cell responses to AZD1222 COVID-19 vaccine. In the study overall: Some second doses came at about 4 weeks and others at about 12 weeks; these were pooled.

Repertoires were generated with immunoSEQ multiplex PCR, while TCRdb's copy carries only in-frame clones and drops some. The sample yields 130,000 to 150,000 clones, around 90% seen once. Whole-study results and caveats: Nearly half of the spike-specific TCRs reportedly recognize variant regions that carry no mutations. Spike-specific TCR breadth and depth rose after two AZD1222 doses. Females made up more of the donors, who were largely white British, and clonal diversity may have come out too low.

The clonotype comes from an adult in good health. Specimen: peripheral blood, collected on day 0 of AZD1222 vaccination.

The CDR3 DNA is TGTGCCAGCAGCTCGGCTAGCGGGGGGGCGTTAGATACGCAGTATTTT. Translating it yields CASSSASGGALDTQYF. The J gene is TRBJ2-3, the V gene TRBV5-4; TRBD2 aligns across 12 bases. Germline V gives CDR1 SGHNT, CDR2 YYREEE (reference sequence). V shed 3 bases, J shed 5 bases, and the junction held 7 bases outside the gene matches. CDR3 length equals 16 residues.